These T cell receptor beta chains were read from a single sample in a study of blood T cell repertoires in COVID-19. TCRdb's copy holds only in-frame clones and misses some; the assay was immunoSEQ multiplex PCR. The sample includes over 100,000 clones, almost 70% seen only once; the top ten take under 2.5%. Sequences were obtained from peripheral blood. All receptors derive from a woman between 65 and 79 years old with acute or convalescent COVID-19. The CDR3 runs from the conserved cysteine through the conserved F or W. The order of the fields is clone size, V gene, D gene, CDR3 length, J gene, CDR3 protein, CDR3 DNA. The D gene is left open where the match is weak. The size of a clone is reported for some rows only, either as once, few or many, or as a class for expanded clones.

clone_size: NA; v_call: TRBV2; d_call: NA; cdr3_length: 13; j_call: TRBJ2-1; cdr3_aa: CASSEIRVNEQFF; cdr3_nt: TGTGCCAGCAGTGAAATCAGGGTCAATGAGCAGTTCTTC
clone_size: NA; v_call: TRBV4-3; d_call: TRBD1; cdr3_length: 15; j_call: TRBJ2-7; cdr3_aa: CASSQDLQGPREQYF; cdr3_nt: TGCGCCAGCAGCCAAGATTTACAGGGGCCGAGAGAGCAGTACTTC
clone_size: NA; v_call: TRBV18; d_call: TRBD1; cdr3_length: 14; j_call: TRBJ1-1; cdr3_aa: CASSPGTVNTEAFF; cdr3_nt: TGTGCCAGCTCACCCGGGACAGTGAACACTGAAGCTTTCTTT
clone_size: once; v_call: TRBV4-3; d_call: TRBD1; cdr3_length: 15; j_call: TRBJ2-7; cdr3_aa: CASSQEARQGNEQYF; cdr3_nt: TGCGCCAGCAGCCAAGAGGCCCGACAGGGCAACGAGCAGTACTTC
clone_size: few; v_call: TRBV14; d_call: TRBD2; cdr3_length: 15; j_call: TRBJ2-1; cdr3_aa: CASSPRLAGDNEQFF; cdr3_nt: TGTGCCAGCAGCCCACGACTAGCGGGGGACAATGAGCAGTTCTTC
clone_size: NA; v_call: TRBV28; d_call: NA; cdr3_length: 16; j_call: TRBJ2-2; cdr3_aa: CASTRSRGVSTGELFF; cdr3_nt: TGTGCCAGCACTCGGAGCAGGGGGGTCTCGACCGGGGAGCTGTTTTTT
clone_size: NA; v_call: TRBV7-9; d_call: NA; cdr3_length: 14; j_call: TRBJ2-1; cdr3_aa: CASSLQDFYNEQFF; cdr3_nt: TGTGCCAGCAGCTTACAGGATTTCTACAATGAGCAGTTCTTC
clone_size: NA; v_call: TRBV10-1; d_call: NA; cdr3_length: 13; j_call: TRBJ1-5; cdr3_aa: CASSEALDRPQHF; cdr3_nt: TGCGCCAGCAGTGAGGCCCTCGATAGGCCCCAGCATTTT
clone_size: few; v_call: TRBV11-2; d_call: TRBD1; cdr3_length: 14; j_call: TRBJ2-5; cdr3_aa: CASSRTGGLETQYF; cdr3_nt: TGTGCCAGCAGCCGGACAGGGGGCCTAGAGACCCAGTACTTC
clone_size: NA; v_call: TRBV6-5; d_call: NA; cdr3_length: 14; j_call: TRBJ2-7; cdr3_aa: CASSTGQVPYEQYF; cdr3_nt: TGTGCCAGCAGTACCGGCCAGGTTCCCTACGAGCAGTACTTC
clone_size: NA; v_call: TRBV6-5; d_call: NA; cdr3_length: 15; j_call: TRBJ1-2; cdr3_aa: CASSYSKGGLLGYTF; cdr3_nt: TGTGCCAGCAGTTACTCGAAAGGCGGCCTTTTAGGCTACACCTTC
clone_size: NA; v_call: TRBV11-2; d_call: TRBD1; cdr3_length: 14; j_call: TRBJ2-1; cdr3_aa: CASSWGQGSGEQFF; cdr3_nt: TGTGCCAGCAGCTGGGGACAGGGATCCGGTGAGCAGTTCTTC
clone_size: NA; v_call: TRBV18; d_call: NA; cdr3_length: 14; j_call: TRBJ1-2; cdr3_aa: CASSPAGNLDGYTF; cdr3_nt: TGTGCCAGCTCACCCGCCGGGAATCTGGACGGCTACACCTTC
clone_size: NA; v_call: TRBV11-2; d_call: TRBD1; cdr3_length: 14; j_call: TRBJ2-7; cdr3_aa: CASSPPGGQDEQYF; cdr3_nt: TGTGCCAGCAGCCCCCCCGGGGGACAGGACGAGCAGTACTTC
clone_size: once; v_call: TRBV7-2; d_call: NA; cdr3_length: 16; j_call: TRBJ2-7; cdr3_aa: CASSTKTGKGSVEQYF; cdr3_nt: TGTGCCAGCAGCACTAAAACAGGGAAGGGGAGCGTCGAGCAGTACTTC
clone_size: NA; v_call: TRBV20-1; d_call: NA; cdr3_length: 11; j_call: TRBJ1-1; cdr3_aa: CSARGNTEAFF; cdr3_nt: TGCAGTGCCCGAGGGAACACTGAAGCTTTCTTT
clone_size: NA; v_call: TRBV4-3; d_call: TRBD1; cdr3_length: 12; j_call: TRBJ1-1; cdr3_aa: CASSQVTGEAFF; cdr3_nt: TGCGCCAGCAGCCAAGTTACAGGGGAGGCTTTCTTT
clone_size: NA; v_call: TRBV18; d_call: TRBD1; cdr3_length: 15; j_call: TRBJ2-7; cdr3_aa: CASSPGQGAPYEQYF; cdr3_nt: TGTGCCAGCTCACCAGGACAGGGCGCTCCCTACGAGCAGTACTTC
clone_size: few; v_call: TRBV12-5; d_call: TRBD2; cdr3_length: 16; j_call: TRBJ2-5; cdr3_aa: CASGLGLAGSKETQYF; cdr3_nt: TGTGCTAGTGGTTTAGGCCTAGCGGGGAGTAAAGAGACCCAGTACTTC
clone_size: NA; v_call: TRBV19; d_call: TRBD1; cdr3_length: 11; j_call: TRBJ1-1; cdr3_aa: CASMGQDEAFF; cdr3_nt: TGTGCCAGTATGGGACAGGATGAAGCTTTCTTT
clone_size: once; v_call: TRBV11-2; d_call: TRBD1; cdr3_length: 17; j_call: TRBJ2-4; cdr3_aa: CASSATTGEAAKNIQYF; cdr3_nt: TGTGCCAGCAGCGCCACGACAGGGGAGGCAGCCAAAAACATTCAGTACTTC
clone_size: NA; v_call: TRBV14; d_call: NA; cdr3_length: 14; j_call: TRBJ2-1; cdr3_aa: CASSPVGVRNEQFF; cdr3_nt: TGTGCCAGCAGCCCCGTCGGAGTACGAAATGAGCAGTTCTTC
clone_size: once; v_call: TRBV2; d_call: TRBD1; cdr3_length: 13; j_call: TRBJ1-3; cdr3_aa: CAGGTGEGNTIYF; cdr3_nt: TGTGCCGGGGGGACAGGGGAAGGAAACACCATATATTTT
clone_size: NA; v_call: TRBV9; d_call: NA; cdr3_length: 18; j_call: TRBJ2-6; cdr3_aa: CASSVRDADNSGANVLTF; cdr3_nt: TGTGCCAGCAGCGTGCGGGACGCAGATAACTCTGGGGCCAACGTCCTGACTTTC
clone_size: NA; v_call: TRBV11-3; d_call: TRBD1; cdr3_length: 13; j_call: TRBJ2-7; cdr3_aa: CASSLGQNYEQYF; cdr3_nt: TGTGCCAGCAGCTTGGGACAGAACTACGAGCAGTACTTC